Presented here are 4 T cell receptor beta chains from one specimen sequenced in a study of CD8 T cells in ankylosing spondylitis. Study-wide results and caveats: What seemed typical of ankylosing spondylitis blood was a TCR beta motif built from several highly homologous variants.

TCRdb independently ran MiXCR on the 5' RACE reads; one entry per CDR3 protein. In the table there are some 840,000 distinct CDR3 sequences, over 9.5% of which are singletons. These TCRs are of unknown antigen specificity. What was sequenced was blood, either unsorted or a sorted T cell fraction (not recorded which). These TCRs come from a male donor with ankylosing spondylitis.

This chain joins TRBV7-2 and TRBJ2-3; a possible D gene is TRBD2 (6 bases). Per the germline V gene, CDR1 is SGHTA and CDR2 is FQGNSA. The length of the CDR3 is 15 residues. The germline V and J ends were trimmed by 2 bases and 3 bases, with 12 bases remaining between them. Here the CDR3 DNA reads TGTGCCAGCAGCTTAAGGCGGGATGGGACAGATACGCAGTATTTT. Translation: CASSLRRDGTDTQYF.

The V call is TRBV6-2 or TRBV6-3, the J call TRBJ2-2; D gene unclear. Germline V gives CDR1 MNHEY, CDR2 SVGEGT. The germline V and J ends were trimmed by 7 bases and 5 bases, with 8 bases remaining between them. The CDR3 runs to 12 residues. The CDR3 spells CASTRRTGELFF. CDR3 sequence (DNA): TGTGCCAGCACGAGGAGAACCGGGGAGCTGTTTTTT.

The J gene is TRBJ1-4, the V gene TRBV4-1, with 8 bases fitting TRBD1. The J segment lost 6 bases and the V segment lost 3 bases, leaving 6 bases of the junction unmatched. The length of the CDR3 is 15 residues. The germline V gene has CDR1 MGHRA and CDR2 YSYEKL. The CDR3 reads CASSHGTGRDEKLFF. DNA of the CDR3: TGCGCCAGCAGCCATGGGACAGGAAGGGATGAAAAACTGTTTTTT.

This clonotype occurred a few times. CDR3: CASSLQQGAYTDTQYF. CDR3 nucleotides: TGTGCCAGCAGCTTACAACAGGGGGCGTACACAGATACGCAGTATTTT. V usage is TRBV7-8 and J usage is TRBJ2-3, with 9 bases matching TRBD1. Germline V gives CDR1 SGHVS, CDR2 FQNEAQ. This CDR3 contains 16 residues. Trimming cost V 2 bases and J 2 bases; bases outside gene matches: 5.